This T cell receptor beta chain emerged from a study of T cells after yellow fever vaccination. About the study: The fractions with low cell numbers were processed using SMART-Seq v4 Ultra Low Input.

TCR cDNA, made by 5'RACE template switching, carried an added universal primer site and UMIs. TCRdb ran MiXCR on the 5' RACE reads and lists one entry per CDR3 protein. The data hold about 370,000 distinct CDR3 sequences, with around a tenth observed a single time. V lost 6 bases to trimming and J lost 3 bases, with 13 bases between them. This CDR3 is built from 14 residues. The V gene's germline CDR1 is LGHDT and CDR2 YNNKEL (reference sequence). This clonotype was recorded at least ten times. Antigen unknown. General study results and limits: Overlap between CD4 and CD8 compartments was detected for a small share of clonotypes. The study noted that FACS-sorted repertoires could contain abundant clonotypes contaminating from the bulk population.

The sequencing here drew on PBMCs, taken on the day of the first yellow fever vaccination. J is TRBJ2-3 and V is TRBV3-1, with D possibly matching TRBD2 (6 bases). The sequence derives from a man between 18 and 29 years old who received the YFV17D yellow fever vaccine. CDR3 nucleotides: TGTGCCAGCAGTGGGGGGTTGAGAACAGATACGCAGTATTTT. It specifies CASSGGLRTDTQYF.